Following are 17 T cell receptor beta chains from one sample sequenced in a study of regulatory T cells in long-lasting Graves disease. Time point reported: newly diagnosed GD, antithyroid drugs for less than 3 months. There was RNA extracted from PBMCs, and the TCR library was made from it. Library construction for TCR beta used iRepertoire HTBI primers and Arm-PCR of CDR3 regions. TCRdb passed the multiplex PCR reads through MiXCR, listing each CDR3 protein once. The sample includes about half a million distinct CDR3 sequences, 9.5% to 15% of them seen just once. The sample was also reused in another study, on T cells in Graves' hyperthyroidism and ophthalmopathy.

The source was peripheral blood mononuclear cells (PBMCs), collected at new diagnosis, from a patient treated with antithyroid drugs. The receptor source for this set is a woman in her thirties with Graves disease.

This clonotype was observed many times. This chain connects TRBV28 to TRBJ1-5; D unclear. Deletions cut 10 bases from V and 1 base from J, with 5 bases between. Germline V gene lookup returns CDR1 MDHEN and CDR2 SYDVKM. This CDR3 is 11 amino acids long. The CDR3 sequence: CATASNQPQHF. The CDR3 DNA sequence: TGTGCCACCGCCAGCAATCAGCCCCAGCATTTT. Full variable domain (remainder filled in from reference TRBV28 and TRBJ1-5): DVKVTQSSRYLVKRTGEKVFLECVQDMDHENMFWYRQDPGLGLRLIYFSYDVKMKEKGDIPEGYSVSREKKERFSLILESASTNQTSMYLCATASNQPQHFGDGTRLSIL.

J is TRBJ1-6 and V is TRBV20-1; the D is unclear. Germline assignment: CDR1 DFQATT and CDR2 SNEGSKA (reference sequence). The CDR3 consists of 13 residues. Trimming pared 3 bases from V and 6 bases from J, leaving 9 bases between. As DNA, the CDR3 is TGCAGTGCTAGCACGGCGACTAATTCACCCCTCCACTTT. Translation gives CSASTATNSPLHF.

This clonotype was detected many times. The chain uses TRBV9 and TRBJ2-1; 14 positions agree with TRBD2. V lost 4 bases to trimming and J lost 6 bases; unmatched junction nucleotides: 3. The germline CDR1 and CDR2 sequences are SGDLS and YYNGEE. This CDR3 is 15 amino acids long. The CDR3 loop is CASSRLAGGPNEQFF. DNA for the CDR3: TGTGCCAGCAGCCGACTAGCGGGAGGGCCCAATGAGCAGTTCTTC.

There are a few counts of this clonotype. CDR3 DNA sequence: TGTGCCAGCAGCTTGGACCAGGGGAGGTACGAGCAGTACTTC. It yields the protein CASSLDQGRYEQYF. The chain combines TRBV5-4 with TRBJ2-7, with D perhaps given as TRBD1 or TRBD2 (6 bases each). CDR3 size: 14 residues. The V gene's germline CDR1 is SGHNT and CDR2 YYREEE (reference sequence). V was clipped by 0 bases and J by 4 bases, with 11 bases between them.

This clonotype was observed a handful of times. A much larger clonotype is one base distant, so this may be a read error. The genes are TRBV19 and TRBJ1-1, with D perhaps matching TRBD1 (5 bases). Looked up from germline, CDR1 is LNHDA and CDR2 is SQIVND (reference sequence). The germline V and J ends were trimmed by 1 base and 5 bases, with 14 bases remaining between them. There are 15 residues in the CDR3. This CDR3 is CASSIVVGAGTEAFF. Written as DNA, the CDR3 is TGTGCCAGTAGTATAGTCGTCGGGGCTGGGACTGAAGCTTTCTTT.

This clonotype was found many times. This chain uses TRBV24-1 with TRBJ1-5; D is uncertain. This CDR3 is built from 14 residues. The V end lost 4 bases, the J end lost 7 bases, and 13 bases lay between the germline ends. Germline CDR1 is KGHDR and CDR2 is SFDVKD. CDR3 nucleotide sequence: TGTGCCACCAGTGACGCAGGACGGAAGCAGCCCCAGCATTTT. Its protein product is CATSDAGRKQPQHF.

The V and J genes are TRBV4-1 and TRBJ1-4, with D possibly TRBD1 on 6 matching bases. CDR1 and CDR2 from the germline V gene are MGHRA and YSYEKL. The V and J ends lost 4 bases and 0 bases respectively, with 12 bases between them. The CDR3 covers 16 residues. In nucleotides, the CDR3 is TGCGCCAGCAGCCCCGGCAGGGGAGCAACTAATGAAAAACTGTTTTTT. Translating it yields CASSPGRGATNEKLFF.

This clonotype was detected many times. The chain recombines TRBV6-1 with TRBJ1-1, with 7 nucleotides matching TRBD1. The V segment lost 6 bases and the J segment 0 bases; nucleotides outside the gene matches: 7. Germline V gene lookup returns CDR1 MNHNS and CDR2 SASEGT. The CDR3 runs to 15 residues. Here the CDR3 DNA reads TGTGCCAGCAGCCTTACAGGGGTCGTGAACACTGAAGCTTTCTTT. Translated, it gives CASSLTGVVNTEAFF.

This clonotype was detected ten times or more. This rearrangement joins TRBV11-1 to TRBJ2-1; TRBD2 matches 8 bases. V shed 5 bases, J shed 2 bases, and the junction held 5 bases outside the gene matches. Per the germline V gene, CDR1 is SGHAT and CDR2 is FQDESV (reference sequence). The CDR3 contains 15 residues. CDR3 loop: CASSASGSAYNEQFF. CDR3 sequence (DNA): TGTGCCAGCAGCGCCAGCGGGAGCGCCTACAATGAGCAGTTCTTC.

This clonotype was detected many times. V is TRBV2 and J is TRBJ1-5; D gene ambiguous. The V gene lost 7 bases and the J gene lost 0 bases, with 16 bases spanning the gap. CDR3 length: 16 amino acids. Germline-derived CDR1 and CDR2 are SNHLY and FYNNEI. DNA of the CDR3: TGTGCCAGCACCCCAAGGGCAGGCTATAGCAATCAGCCCCAGCATTTT. It codes for CASTPRAGYSNQPQHF.

This clonotype occurred many times. V gene TRBV2 combines with J gene TRBJ2-1; possible D gene TRBD1, 5 bases. This CDR3 is built from 17 residues. Germline V gene sequence: CDR1 SNHLY, CDR2 FYNNEI. V gave up 6 bases and J gave up 0 bases, with 18 bases separating them. CDR3 region: CASRDPPRGSSYNEQFF. CDR3 nucleotide sequence: TGTGCCAGCAGAGACCCTCCAAGGGGCAGCTCCTACAATGAGCAGTTCTTC.

This clonotype came up many times. The chain recombines TRBV20-1 with TRBJ1-6, with D perhaps matching TRBD1 (5 bases). The CDR3 extends over 15 amino acids. Trimming took 3 bases from V and 10 from J, leaving 19 bases between them. Germline CDR1 reads DFQATT; CDR2 reads SNEGSKA (reference sequence). This CDR3 is CSARGRQGRVSPLHF. Here the CDR3 DNA reads TGCAGTGCTAGGGGACGTCAGGGTAGGGTCTCACCCCTCCACTTT.

The chain links TRBV6-1 to TRBJ1-1, with a weak D call TRBD1 (5 bases). Trimming cost V 8 bases and J 0 bases, with 10 bases left between them. This CDR3 is built from 13 residues. CDR1 and CDR2 from the germline V gene are MNHNS and SASEGT. CDR3 loop: CASGADLNTEAFF. CDR3 nucleotides: TGTGCCAGCGGGGCGGATCTGAACACTGAAGCTTTCTTT.

This clonotype was detected many times. This chain links TRBV12-5 with TRBJ2-2; tentative D call: TRBD1 (5 bases). Trimming shortened V by 1 base and J by 0 bases, and 12 bases separated the two germline ends. The CDR3 is 17 residues long. Germline values: CDR1 LGHNT, CDR2 FRNRAP. For the CDR3, the DNA is TGTGCTAGTGGTTTGGACCAGGGCGGAACGAACACCGGGGAGCTGTTTTTT. Protein: CASGLDQGGTNTGELFF. Full variable domain (missing parts from reference TRBV12-5 and TRBJ2-2): DARVTQTPRHKVTEMGQEVTMRCQPILGHNTVFWYRQTMMQGLELLAYFRNRAPLDDSGMPKDRFSAEMPDATLATLKIQPSEPRDSAVYFCASGLDQGGTNTGELFFGEGSRLTVL.

In this sample, this clonotype turned up many times. The J gene is TRBJ2-1, the V gene TRBV11-3; D call uncertain. V was shortened by 0 bases and J by 5 bases, with 11 bases between the two germline ends. This CDR3 comprises 15 residues. CDR1 and CDR2 (germline): SGHNT, YENEEA. In DNA form, the CDR3 reads TGTGCCAGCAGCTTAGACCGAACAGAGCACAATGAGCAGTTCTTC. It translates to CASSLDRTEHNEQFF.

Notes on this clonotype: Compared with germline, one end of the junction differs, possibly owing to a read error. The CDR3, as DNA: TGTGCCGGCAGTCTCGGATGGGGGGTCACTGAAGCTTTCTTT. It yields the protein CAGSLGWGVTEAFF. The chain joins TRBV5-5 to TRBJ1-1; D may be TRBD1 (5 bases). The V gene's germline CDR1 is SGHKS and CDR2 YYEKEE (reference sequence). This CDR3 contains 14 residues.

A remark on this clonotype: This may be a read error, as it is one base from a much larger clone. This sequence joins TRBV6-2 or TRBV6-3 and TRBJ1-5; TRBD1 is a possible D gene (5 bases). There are 17 residues in the CDR3. CDR1 MNHEY and CDR2 SVGEGT come from the germline V gene. The V gene lost 0 bases and the J gene lost 4 bases, with 16 bases spanning the gap. The CDR3 nucleotides read TGTGCCAGCAGTTACTCCTTCGGGACCTATGGAAATCAGCCCCAGCATTTT. It encodes CASSYSFGTYGNQPQHF.